The 15 T cell receptor beta chains below all came from one sample that was sequenced in a study of beta chain features in type 1 diabetes. The study reverse transcribed the entire isolated RNA, so it sequenced expressed TCRB transcripts. TCRdb's copy holds only in-frame clones and misses some; the assay was immunoSEQ multiplex PCR. The data hold 300,000 to 400,000 clones, with around 8% observed a single time. Material for sequencing was central memory CD4+ T cells from blood. The receptors stem from a woman in her late teens or twenties in good health.

The chain carries TRBV6-6 and TRBJ1-6; D call uncertain. Germline-derived CDR1 and CDR2 are MNHNY and SVGAGI (reference sequence). V dropped 7 bases and J dropped 5 bases, with 12 bases sitting between them. This CDR3 region has 14 residues. CDR3 DNA: TGTGCCAGCACATTATCCGGAAATAATTCACCCCTCCACTTT. Protein product: CASTLSGNNSPLHF.

The V and J genes are TRBV4-3 and TRBJ2-3; 11 positions agree with TRBD2. This CDR3 has 15 residues. CDR1 and CDR2 from the germline V gene are LGHNA and YSLEER. J gave up 6 bases and V 1 base, and 3 bases lay outside the gene matches. The CDR3 here is CASSQGSSGRDTQYF. CDR3 nucleotides: TGCGCCAGCAGCCAAGGGTCTAGCGGGAGGGATACGCAGTATTTT.

This clone was observed a few times. The chain is built from TRBV6-6 and TRBJ2-2; D call uncertain. V was clipped by 2 bases and J by 6 bases, with 4 bases between them. This CDR3 contains 12 residues. CDR1 MNHNY and CDR2 SVGAGI come from the germline V gene (reference sequence). The CDR3 sequence: CASSYSPGELFF. For the CDR3, the DNA is TGTGCCAGCAGTTACAGCCCCGGGGAGCTGTTTTTT.

The chain recombines TRBV29-1 with TRBJ2-7, with 8 bases matching TRBD1. This CDR3 is 13 amino acids long. From germline, CDR1 is SQVTM and CDR2 ANQGSEA. Trimming took 6 bases from V and 7 from J; bases not matched to a gene: 11. The CDR3 DNA is TGCAGCGTCCTGGACAGGGTGGGGGCAGAGCAGTACTTC. It is translated as CSVLDRVGAEQYF.

V and J are TRBV10-3 and TRBJ2-7, with a possible D match to TRBD1 (5 bases). V lost 10 bases and J lost 1, with 11 bases in between. Looked up from germline, CDR1 is ENHRY and CDR2 is SYGVKD. This CDR3 is built from 12 residues. CDR3 sequence: CATADRSYEQYF. CDR3 sequence (DNA): TGTGCCACCGCAGACAGATCCTACGAGCAGTACTTC.

The chain is built from TRBV5-1 and TRBJ2-7, with D perhaps TRBD1 (6 bases). With 7 bases removed from V and 2 bases from J, the gap between germline ends came to 16 bases. The CDR3 is 14 amino acids. In germline, CDR1 is SGHRS, CDR2 YFSETQ. The DNA of the CDR3 is TGCGCCAGCCATCCAGGACAGTCGGCCTACGAGCAGTACTTC. It specifies CASHPGQSAYEQYF.

Ten or more counts support this clone. The chain employs TRBV27 and TRBJ2-2; TRBD2 matches at 10 bases. Germline CDR1 MNHEY, CDR2 SMNVEV (reference sequence). V was clipped by 6 bases and J by 4 bases; unmatched bases: 11. The CDR3 contains 17 residues. This chain's CDR3 is CASRIGSGRFGTGELFF. In nucleotides, the CDR3 is TGTGCCAGCAGGATCGGTAGCGGGAGGTTTGGCACCGGGGAGCTGTTTTTT.

This sequence joins TRBV9 and TRBJ1-1; TRBD1 is a possible D gene (6 bases). The CDR3 is made up of 14 amino acids. The V gene's germline CDR1 is SGDLS and CDR2 YYNGEE. Trimming took off 4 bases at V and 5 bases at J, with 15 bases between the two ends. CDR3 sequence (DNA): TGTGCCAGCAGCCGGATACAGGGATGGACTGAAGCTTTCTTT. It is translated as CASSRIQGWTEAFF. The complete variable domain, with remaining parts taken from reference TRBV9 and TRBJ1-1, reads DSGVTQTPKHLITATGQRVTLRCSPRSGDLSVYWYQQSLDQGLQFLIQYYNGEERAKGNILERFSAQQFPDLHSELNLSSLELGDSALYFCASSRIQGWTEAFFGQGTRLTVV.

This clone was seen a handful of times. The chain carries TRBV6-5 and TRBJ2-3; D is possibly TRBD2 (5 bases). The CDR3 extends over 13 amino acids. Trimming shortened V by 5 bases and J by 2 bases, and 8 bases separated the two germline ends. Germline V lookup: CDR1 MNHEY, CDR2 SVGAGI. CDR3 sequence: CASSRAVTDTQYF. As DNA, the CDR3 is TGTGCCAGCAGTAGAGCGGTCACAGATACGCAGTATTTT.

This clone appeared a few times. The chain couples TRBV4-3 to TRBJ2-7; no clear D gene. This CDR3 spans 15 amino acids. Trimming cost V 1 base and J 3 bases, with 13 bases left between them. From germline, CDR1 is LGHNA and CDR2 YSLEER. CDR3 bases: TGCGCCAGCAGCCAAGTCCGTGGTCCTTACTACGAGCAGTACTTC. This gives the protein CASSQVRGPYYEQYF.

The chain links TRBV6-5 to TRBJ2-7; TRBD1 is a possible D gene (5 bases). V lost 8 bases and J 0 bases, leaving 14 bases between the germline ends. Germline V lookup: CDR1 MNHEY, CDR2 SVGAGI. CDR3 length: 14 amino acids. The CDR3 DNA reads as TGTGCCAGCGGTGAACAGGCGTTCTCCTACGAGCAGTACTTC. Translation: CASGEQAFSYEQYF.

This clone was observed a handful of times. V is TRBV7-9 and J is TRBJ2-5; no clear D. V lost 1 base to trimming and J lost 3 bases, with 12 bases between them. CDR1 and CDR2 from the germline V gene are SEHNR and FQNEAQ (reference sequence). The CDR3 runs to 15 residues. In DNA, the CDR3 is TGTGCCAGCAGCTTAGGGTCTGGCCGTGAAGAGACCCAGTACTTC. This translates into CASSLGSGREETQYF.

V is TRBV6-1 and J is TRBJ1-3; D ambiguous. The CDR3 length is 14 residues. Looked up from germline, CDR1 is MNHNS and CDR2 is SASEGT. Trimming took off 8 bases at V and 0 bases at J, with 11 bases between the two ends. The CDR3 is CASRTERSGNTIYF. For the CDR3, the DNA is TGTGCCAGCCGGACCGAACGCTCTGGAAACACCATATATTTT.

V gene TRBV2 combines with J gene TRBJ2-2, with 9 bases identical to TRBD2. The CDR3 runs to 15 residues. V lost 6 bases and J lost 5; bases outside the gene matches: 7. Germline CDR1 and CDR2: SNHLY and FYNNEI. The CDR3 sequence: CASRPGLASTGELFF. DNA of the CDR3: TGTGCCAGCAGACCGGGACTAGCTTCGACCGGGGAGCTGTTTTTT.

In this sample, this clone turned up a few times. This chain joins TRBV7-8 and TRBJ2-5; D possibly corresponds to TRBD1 (6 bases). CDR1 SGHVS and CDR2 FQNEAQ come from the germline V gene. There are 15 residues in the CDR3. Trimming took 7 bases from V and 0 from J, leaving 15 bases between them. The CDR3 nucleotides are TGTGCCAGCAATTGGGACAACTCGTACCAAGAGACCCAGTACTTC. This sequence encodes CASNWDNSYQETQYF.